These 9 T cell receptor beta chains came from one sample sequenced in a study of shared clonotypes between healthy human individuals. TCRdb's copy holds only in-frame clones and misses some; the assay was immunoSEQ multiplex PCR. The top ten hold 0.13% of the sample, which has millions of clones, 90% to 95% seen once. Sequencing input: naive CD4+ T cells sorted from blood. Subset given: CD45RA+ positively selected. Receptors originate from a man aged 18 to 29 in good health.

This clone was found once. The V and J genes are TRBV2 and TRBJ2-5; 14 bases are a match to TRBD2. Germline lookup yields CDR1 SNHLY and CDR2 FYNNEI. Trimming at V came to 6 bases and at J to 4 bases, leaving 10 bases not matched to a gene. The CDR3 is made up of 17 amino acids. CDR3 residues: CASSPGTSGRVGETQYF. CDR3 coding DNA: TGTGCCAGCAGCCCCGGGACTAGCGGGAGAGTGGGAGAGACCCAGTACTTC.

This sequence joins TRBV7-9 and TRBJ1-2; D unresolved. The CDR3 spans 14 residues. Trimming took off 5 bases at V and 3 bases at J, with 13 bases between the two ends. Per germline, CDR1 SEHNR and CDR2 FQNEAQ (reference sequence). CDR3 residues: CASSGPDRYYGYTF. Written as DNA, the CDR3 is TGTGCCAGCAGCGGGCCGGACCGTTACTATGGCTACACCTTC. Together with reference TRBV7-9 and TRBJ1-2, the CDR3 gives the full variable domain: DTGVSQNPRHKITKRGQNVTFRCDPISEHNRLYWYRQTLGQGPEFLTYFQNEAQLEKSRLLSDRFSAERPKGSFSTLEIQRTEQGDSAMYLCASSGPDRYYGYTFGSGTRLTVV.

V and J are TRBV18 and TRBJ2-7, with 7 bases aligning to TRBD1. The ends lost 4 bases at V and 3 bases at J; junction bases unmatched: 9. The length of the CDR3 is 15 residues. Germline lookup yields CDR1 KGHSH and CDR2 LQKENI. The CDR3 loop reads CASSQGTALYYEQYF. The CDR3 bases are TGTGCCAGCTCACAAGGGACAGCATTATACTACGAGCAGTACTTC.

Notes on this clone: Within the sample, other DNA sequences also encode this same CDR3. The rearrangement uses TRBV5-1 and TRBJ1-1; D is perhaps TRBD1 (5 bases). The CDR3 has 14 amino acids. Looked up from germline, CDR1 is SGHRS and CDR2 is YFSETQ. V was clipped by 4 bases and J by 0 bases, with 10 bases between them. The CDR3 region is CASSAGTLNTEAFF. The CDR3 DNA reads as TGCGCCAGCAGCGCCGGGACTTTGAACACTGAAGCTTTCTTT.

The count of this clone is one. This chain joins TRBV6-6 and TRBJ1-6, with D perhaps TRBD1 (6 bases). This CDR3 is built from 15 residues. Germline V gene data show CDR1 as MNHNY and CDR2 as SVGAGI (reference sequence). The V and J ends lost 6 bases and 7 bases respectively, with 16 bases between them. The CDR3 coding sequence is TGTGCCAGCAGCCCGTCGGCGGGGGGCAATTCACCCCTCCACTTT. It yields the protein CASSPSAGGNSPLHF.

The chain joins TRBV11-2 to TRBJ2-2; 9 nucleotides line up with TRBD2. Per germline, CDR1 SGHAT and CDR2 FQNNGV. Trimming removed 3 bases from V and 1 base from J; junction bases left unmatched: 3. This CDR3 has 16 amino acids. The CDR3 DNA reads TGTGCCAGCAGCTTTAGCGGGAGAAAGAACACCGGGGAGCTGTTTTTT. Translation gives CASSFSGRKNTGELFF.

Regarding this clone: The sample holds other DNA sequences that translate to the same CDR3. The chain joins TRBV5-4 to TRBJ2-7, with 8 bases matching TRBD1. Trimming removed 0 bases from V and 4 bases from J; junction bases left unmatched: 0. The CDR3 has 13 amino acids. Germline CDR1 reads SGHNT; CDR2 reads YYREEE (reference sequence). CDR3 DNA: TGTGCCAGCAGCTTGGACAGGGGGTACGAGCAGTACTTC. Translation: CASSLDRGYEQYF.

The genes are TRBV6-1 and TRBJ1-6; 7 bases are a match to TRBD1. The junction had 2 bases not matched to a gene; V was cut back by 0 bases and J by 6 bases. CDR1 is MNHNS, CDR2 SASEGT, per germline. This CDR3 has 15 amino acids. The CDR3 spells CASSEATGINSPLHF. For the CDR3, the DNA is TGTGCCAGCAGTGAAGCGACAGGGATTAATTCACCCCTCCACTTT.

The rearrangement links TRBV10-2 to TRBJ1-1; TRBD1 aligns across 7 bases. This CDR3 region has 13 residues. Trimming at V came to 8 bases and at J to 1 base, leaving 4 bases not matched to a gene. The V gene's germline CDR1 is WSHSY and CDR2 SAAADI. DNA for the CDR3: TGCGCCAGCGGAGACAGGGAGAACACTGAAGCTTTCTTT. Its protein product is CASGDRENTEAFF.